Listed below are T cell receptor beta chains from one sample, sequenced in a study of T cell responses to AZD1222 COVID-19 vaccine. Sequencing used immunoSEQ multiplex PCR; TCRdb keeps in-frame clones, though not all of them. The sample records about 31,000 clones, over 75% being singletons. The source material was peripheral blood, sampled 28 days after the second AZD1222 dose. All receptors come from an adult who received the AZD1222 COVID-19 vaccine. Both conserved end residues are part of each CDR3. The order of the fields is J gene, V gene, CDR3 protein.

J: TRBJ2-7; V: TRBV7-2; CDR3: CASSSRGAYEQYF
J: TRBJ2-7; V: TRBV6-2/TRBV6-3; CDR3: CASSYSIAVLSSYEQYF
J: TRBJ1-3; V: TRBV12-3/TRBV12-4; CDR3: CASSLDIGNTIYF
J: TRBJ2-7; V: TRBV7-2; CDR3: CASSGQPYGYYEQYF
J: TRBJ2-2; V: TRBV29-1; CDR3: CSVDPQGPTGELFF
J: TRBJ2-7; V: TRBV28; CDR3: CASSTGGGGRNEQYF
J: TRBJ2-7; V: TRBV9; CDR3: CASSVGQGDFYEQYF
J: TRBJ1-1; V: TRBV19; CDR3: CASSAGQYTEAFF
J: TRBJ1-1; V: TRBV4-2; CDR3: CASSDSDRLNTEAFF
J: TRBJ2-7; V: TRBV19; CDR3: CASSIGVVRDEQYF
J: TRBJ1-6; V: TRBV11-2; CDR3: CASSSWTGRNGSPLHF
J: TRBJ2-7; V: TRBV19; CDR3: CASSPGGTVYYEQYF
J: TRBJ1-3; V: TRBV5-1; CDR3: CASSPEGGNTIYF
J: TRBJ2-3; V: TRBV27; CDR3: CASSFVSSSTDTQYF
J: TRBJ1-2; V: TRBV7-9; CDR3: CASSLVSDYGYTF
J: TRBJ2-7; V: TRBV6-5; CDR3: CASRDLNRGSYEQYF
J: TRBJ1-2; V: TRBV29-1; CDR3: CSVAGTVYGYTF
J: TRBJ1-3; V: TRBV19; CDR3: CASSVRQISGNTIYF
J: TRBJ2-7; V: TRBV5-1; CDR3: CASSSLLTGFEQYF
J: TRBJ2-2; V: TRBV4-2; CDR3: CASSRTGQGRLGELFF
J: TRBJ1-1; V: TRBV18; CDR3: CASSVDKNTEAFF
J: TRBJ1-2; V: TRBV19; CDR3: CASSQLAGGYGYTF
J: TRBJ1-2; V: TRBV5-1; CDR3: CASSSRQVPYGYTF
J: TRBJ2-2; V: TRBV7-2; CDR3: CASSSLRELFF
J: TRBJ1-5; V: TRBV30; CDR3: CAWSARADQPQHF
J: TRBJ2-7; V: TRBV9; CDR3: CASSVGIQGTYEQYF
J: TRBJ2-3; V: TRBV7-6; CDR3: CASSPPGPSSTDTQYF